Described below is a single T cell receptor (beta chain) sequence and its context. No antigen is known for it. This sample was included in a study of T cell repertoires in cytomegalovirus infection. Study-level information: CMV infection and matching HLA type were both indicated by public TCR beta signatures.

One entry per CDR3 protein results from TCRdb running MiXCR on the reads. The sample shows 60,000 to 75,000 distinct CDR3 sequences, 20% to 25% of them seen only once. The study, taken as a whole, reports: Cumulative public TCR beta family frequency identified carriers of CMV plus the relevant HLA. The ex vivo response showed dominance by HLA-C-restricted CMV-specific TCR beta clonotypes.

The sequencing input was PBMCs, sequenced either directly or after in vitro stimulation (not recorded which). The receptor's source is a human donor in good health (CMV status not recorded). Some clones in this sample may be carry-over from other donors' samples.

In nucleotides, the CDR3 is TGTGCCAGCAGTTTGAATGGAGGTCAGCCCCAGCATTTT. The encoded protein is CASSLNGGQPQHF. The J gene is TRBJ1-5, the V gene TRBV12-3 or TRBV12-4; no reliable D call. CDR3 size: 13 residues. With 3 bases removed from V and 6 bases from J, the gap between germline ends came to 9 bases.